This T cell receptor (beta chain) was identified in a study of monozygotic twins with inflammatory bowel disease. Regarding the study as a whole: It was in IBD patients that TCRbeta diversity (inverse Simpson) was lower than in healthy co-twins.

Blood was collected, roughly 2.5 ml per donor. Germline V lookup: CDR1 MDHEN, CDR2 SYDVKM. The CDR3 runs to 16 residues. Each UMI harboured a 6-nucleotide sample barcode and was appended via template switching. TCRalpha and TCRbeta cDNA underwent two nested PCRs of around 15 and 10 cycles. Using the 5' RACE reads, TCRdb records one entry per CDR3 protein without DNA. The sample has fewer than 550,000 distinct CDR3 sequences. Regarding this clonotype: Its antigen is still unknown.

Sequenced sample: blood. J is TRBJ2-5 and V is TRBV28; TCRdb's assignment of TRBD2 cannot be checked, as there is no DNA. This receptor was obtained from a human donor with ulcerative colitis or Crohn's disease, or a healthy co-twin of an affected twin (not recorded which). CDR3 protein: CASKDRSSGRGFVQYF.